The 14 T cell receptor beta chains in this list originate from one sample, sequenced in a study of T cells in Graves' hyperthyroidism and ophthalmopathy. RNA transcripts provided the source from which TCR beta CDR3 regions were amplified. HTBI primers were the set used in a first-round RT-PCR of the TCR CDR3. TCRdb re-called the multiplex PCR reads through MiXCR, storing one row per CDR3 protein. Counted here are around 400,000 distinct CDR3 sequences, less than 15% occurring once; the ten biggest clones make up over 8.5%. The sequencing sample was made of blood. These receptors were taken from a young woman with Graves' hyperthyroidism.

This clonotype was detected ten times or more. The chain employs TRBV6-1 and TRBJ1-4; D call uncertain. In germline, CDR1 is MNHNS, CDR2 SASEGT. V lost 1 base, J lost 4 bases, and 7 bases lay in between. CDR3 length: 14 residues. The CDR3 sequence is CASSEDRLNEKLFF. CDR3 DNA: TGTGCCAGCAGTGAAGACAGACTTAATGAAAAACTGTTTTTT.

This clonotype turned up a few times. The chain links TRBV5-6 to TRBJ1-5; maybe TRBD1 (5 bases). The V and J ends lost 4 bases and 6 bases respectively, with 11 bases between them. This CDR3 is 13 amino acids long. Germline lookup yields CDR1 SGHDT and CDR2 YYEEEE. The CDR3 sequence is CASSPAGLQPQHF. CDR3 coding DNA: TGTGCCAGCAGCCCGGCAGGGCTTCAGCCCCAGCATTTT.

In this sample, this clonotype turned up many times. The chain carries TRBV20-1 and TRBJ2-1, with D maybe TRBD2 (5 bases). Per the germline V gene, CDR1 is DFQATT and CDR2 is SNEGSKA (reference sequence). The ends were cut back, 7 bases at V and 2 bases at J, with 21 bases in the middle. The CDR3 is 16 amino acids. The DNA of the CDR3 is TGCAGTGTTAGCGACCCCCTTGGTCACACCTACAATGAGCAGTTCTTC. This codes for CSVSDPLGHTYNEQFF.

There are many counts of this clonotype. The genes are TRBV11-2 and TRBJ2-7, with D tentatively TRBD1 (5 bases). Trimming left V 1 base short and J 2 bases short, with 9 bases between. The CDR3 loop spans 14 amino acids. Germline-derived CDR1 and CDR2 are SGHAT and FQNNGV. The CDR3 is CASSLAGIAYEQYF. DNA for the CDR3: TGTGCCAGCAGCTTAGCAGGGATCGCCTACGAGCAGTACTTC.

This clonotype was picked up many times. The CDR3 protein is CASSYLPDTQYF. The CDR3 DNA reads as TGTGCCAGCAGTTACCTTCCAGATACGCAGTATTTT. The V call is TRBV6-2 or TRBV6-3, the J call TRBJ2-3; D is uncertain. Trimming took 2 bases from V and 4 from J, leaving 4 bases between them. The CDR3 totals 12 residues. Germline CDR1 reads MNHEY; CDR2 reads SVGEGT.

This clonotype came up many times. This rearrangement joins TRBV11-3 to TRBJ2-1; D perhaps matches TRBD1 (8 bases). V lost 1 base and J lost 5, with 27 bases in between. This CDR3 comprises 20 residues. CDR1 is SGHNT and CDR2 is YENEEA in the germline V gene. The CDR3 DNA reads as TGTGCCAGCAGCTTAGCCACAGGGGGTTGGGGGCTAGCGGACGACAATGAGCAGTTCTTC. Its translation: CASSLATGGWGLADDNEQFF.

The genes are TRBV7-9 and TRBJ1-1, with a tentative D call TRBD1 (6 bases). The CDR3 sequence is 20 residues long. Per germline, CDR1 SEHNR and CDR2 FQNEAQ (reference sequence). Deletions cut 6 bases from V and 0 bases from J, with 29 bases between. DNA for the CDR3: TGTGCCAGCAGGCCTCGGGGGTATGGACAGAAACAAACCATGAACACTGAAGCTTTCTTT. Protein product: CASRPRGYGQKQTMNTEAFF.

The chain is built from TRBV28 and TRBJ1-6; maybe TRBD1 (6 bases). V was pared by 3 bases and J by 7 bases, with 13 bases between. This CDR3 has 15 residues. Per the germline V gene, CDR1 is MDHEN and CDR2 is SYDVKM. The CDR3 region is CASSLSGGRNSPLHF. The CDR3 bases are TGTGCCAGCAGTTTGTCCGGGGGGCGGAATTCACCCCTCCACTTT.

V usage is TRBV25-1 and J usage is TRBJ2-1; 9 bases agree with TRBD2. Germline V gene sequence: CDR1 MGHDK, CDR2 SYGVNS. J gave up 8 bases and V 3 bases, and 5 bases lay outside the gene matches. The CDR3 runs 14 residues. CDR3 nucleotide sequence: TGTGCCAGCAGTGATAGCGGGAGTTCGGATGAGCAGTTCTTC. It encodes CASSDSGSSDEQFF.

This clonotype has at least ten counts. The rearrangement links TRBV28 to TRBJ2-3; possibly TRBD1 or TRBD2 for D (5 bases each). CDR1 and CDR2 (germline): MDHEN, SYDVKM. The CDR3 is 12 amino acids. V lost 5 bases and J 9 bases, leaving 12 bases between the germline ends. The CDR3 sequence is CASSLTRETQYF. The CDR3 coding sequence is TGTGCCAGCAGTCTCACCAGGGAGACGCAGTATTTT.

In its sample, this clonotype was seen once. This sequence joins TRBV2 and TRBJ2-3, with 8 positions matching TRBD2. CDR1 and CDR2 from the germline V gene are SNHLY and FYNNEI. The CDR3 contains 15 residues. CDR3 sequence reads: CTKEREKGGTDTQYF. The DNA of the CDR3 is TGTACCAAAGAGCGGGAGAAGGGAGGCACAGATACGCAGTATTTT.

As concerns this clonotype: A much larger clone lies one base from this, so it may be a read error. The chain recombines TRBV3-1 with TRBJ1-1; 9 nucleotides align to TRBD1. Germline CDR1 LGHDT, CDR2 YNNKEL (reference sequence). There are 14 residues in the CDR3. The trim removed 6 bases at V and 11 bases at J, leaving 13 bases unmatched. In DNA, the CDR3 is TGTGCCAGCAGATACGGACAGGGGAGTGGTTGGGCTTTCTTT. Translating gives CASRYGQGSGWAFF.

This clonotype appeared many times. The chain uses TRBV3-1 and TRBJ2-1, with TRBD2 matching over 11 bases. Germline V gene sequence: CDR1 LGHDT, CDR2 YNNKEL (reference sequence). V lost 1 base and J lost 5; bases outside the gene matches: 4. The CDR3 covers 16 residues. In nucleotides, the CDR3 is TGTGCCAGCAGCCAAGGGAAGGGACTAGCGGACAATGAGCAGTTCTTC. It specifies CASSQGKGLADNEQFF.

This clonotype was counted at least ten times. The V call is TRBV3-1, the J call TRBJ2-2; D ambiguous. In germline, CDR1 is LGHDT, CDR2 YNNKEL (reference sequence). Trimming removed 1 base from V and 12 bases from J, with 21 bases in between. The CDR3 contains 16 residues. The CDR3 loop is CASSQGYSTAVEKLFF. In nucleotides, the CDR3 is TGTGCCAGCAGCCAAGGTTATAGCACGGCCGTTGAGAAGCTGTTTTTT. The entire variable domain, with the rest obtained from reference TRBV3-1 and TRBJ2-2, is as follows: DTAVSQTPKYLVTQMGNDKSIKCEQNLGHDTMYWYKQDSKKFLKIMFSYNNKELIINETVPNRFSPKSPDKAHLNLHINSLELGDSAVYFCASSQGYSTAVEKLFFGEGSRLTVL.